This note documents a single T cell receptor beta chain sequence. These data belong to a study of blood T cell repertoires in COVID-19. Looking at the study overall: The United States, Italy and Spain supplied acute and convalescent COVID-19 samples. T cells, B-cell-depleted T cells, or PBMCs provided the cDNA or gDNA that served as material.

Authors' processing steps: Amplification of reference gene primers provided the estimated nucleated cell counts. The method was immunoSEQ multiplex PCR; TCRdb's version includes in-frame clones alone and lacks a portion of them. V, J and clone size are those of that table, while D and trimming were read from the DNA. The sample consists of around 370,000 clones, almost 90% of them appearing once. The CDR3 consists of 16 residues. The germline V gene has CDR1 SGHTA and CDR2 FQGNSA. The V and J ends lost 7 bases and 0 bases respectively, with 18 bases between them. Patients at the Seattle site were enrolled during active infection and followed longitudinally.

Sequencing was carried out using peripheral blood. V usage is TRBV7-2 and J usage is TRBJ1-1; D not resolved. This TCR was sampled from a woman in her seventies with COVID-19, enrolled during active disease. The CDR3: CASNLAPGGMNTEAFF. As DNA, the CDR3 is TGTGCCAGCAACCTAGCACCCGGCGGGATGAACACTGAAGCTTTCTTT.